The T cell receptor beta chain described here comes from a study of T cell responses to AZD1222 COVID-19 vaccine. Study context: Second-dose intervals near 4 or 12 weeks were combined. Study outcomes and limitations: Females outnumbered males among donors, who were mostly white British; clonal diversity was possibly underestimated. Spike-wide coverage was observed for vaccine-associated CD4 TCRs, with dominant responses at 160-218 and 743-854. Repertoires were sampled only after the peak T cell response.

The V gene's germline CDR1 is SGHNT and CDR2 YYREEE (reference sequence). The CDR3 is made up of 14 amino acids. The V end lost 7 bases, the J end lost 4 bases, and 17 bases lay between the germline ends. As regards this clone: Its specificity is unknown.

Only in-frame clones appear in the TCRdb table, and some are missing; sequencing was by immunoSEQ multiplex PCR. The sample contains roughly 260,000 clones, more than 80% of which appear only once. This clonotype originated in an adult in good health. The material sequenced was peripheral blood, taken on day 0 of AZD1222 vaccination. The rearrangement uses TRBV5-4 and TRBJ2-5; D possibly corresponds to TRBD2 (6 bases). The CDR3 DNA reads as TGTGCCAGCTCCAAGAGGCAGGGAGGAGAGACCCAGTACTTC. Protein: CASSKRQGGETQYF.